This T cell receptor beta chain was observed in a study of OX40 agonist ivuxolimab in advanced cancers. Overall study: From 23 to 79 years was the age range, with a mean of 60 years, and around 80% were male.

Study results and limitations: There were, on average, more expanded clones in CD8+ T cells than in CD4+. At doses 0.1 to 3.0 mg/kg, CD4+ and CD8+ clones expanded.

Blood sampling took place at baseline, cycle 4 day 1, and cycle 7 day 1. A remark on this clone: Its target is unknown.

The assay was immunoSEQ multiplex PCR, and TCRdb's table has in-frame clones only and misses some. The sample carries about 100,000 clones, approximately 89% recorded once. The germline gives CDR1 LGHNA, CDR2 YSLEER. The CDR3 totals 16 residues. V lost 4 bases and J lost 0, with 13 bases in between. The sequence derives from an adult with an advanced solid tumor such as melanoma, head and neck, liver or kidney cancer. Source: CD4+ or CD8+ T cells sorted from blood, taken in a trial of the OX40 agonist ivuxolimab. This sequence joins TRBV4-3 and TRBJ2-1, with D perhaps matching TRBD2 (7 bases). This CDR3 reads CASSRGGPSSYNEQFF. The CDR3 coding sequence is TGCGCCAGCAGCCGGGGGGGCCCAAGCTCCTACAATGAGCAGTTCTTC.